The rows below give T cell receptor beta chains drawn from one sample of a study of HIV-infected patients and healthy controls. MiXCR, applied by TCRdb to the 5' RACE reads, yields one record per CDR3 protein. The sample carries approximately 67,000 distinct CDR3 sequences, about 17% recorded once. The sequenced sample consisted of CD4+ T cells from blood. These TCRs come from a human donor in good health. CDR3s include the opening cysteine and the closing phenylalanine or tryptophan. Each record gives: CDR3 protein, J gene, V gene.

CAISESKLGFGYGYTF,TRBJ1-2,TRBV10-3
CASGLVVSQSTEAFF,TRBJ1-1,TRBV12-5
CASSYLSRTNTQYF,TRBJ2-3,TRBV6-2/TRBV6-3
CASLNTGGGETQYF,TRBJ2-5,TRBV6-6
CASSDRASGFSEQYF,TRBJ2-7,TRBV2
CASSYSSFASPNTGELFF,TRBJ2-2,TRBV6-5
CASSPSDGAVVPYGYTF,TRBJ1-2,TRBV25-1
CAWSTGVKGTEAFF,TRBJ1-1,TRBV30
CASSTTVNEKLFF,TRBJ1-4,TRBV7-9
CSAQTRVYEQYF,TRBJ2-7,TRBV29-1
CASSLAYQETQYF,TRBJ2-5,TRBV7-2
CASSYLGTGNNEQFF,TRBJ2-1,TRBV6-2/TRBV6-3
CSAINFRTASTDTQYF,TRBJ2-3,TRBV20-1
CASRGDRMNTEAFF,TRBJ1-1,TRBV3-1
CASSSLRGNNSPLHF,TRBJ1-6,TRBV7-2
CASSLEGIVYGYTF,TRBJ1-2,TRBV5-5
CSVETSTDTQYF,TRBJ2-3,TRBV29-1
CASSLTPGAHKVDTQYF,TRBJ2-3,TRBV7-2
CASRGQGVTGELFF,TRBJ2-2,TRBV2
CASSFSPRNQPQHF,TRBJ1-5,TRBV19
CSAIRQGPYNEQFF,TRBJ2-1,TRBV20-1
CASSPGQGFTGELFF,TRBJ2-2,TRBV18
CASSYVAYQETQYF,TRBJ2-5,TRBV6-2/TRBV6-3
CSARMGAGNTEAFF,TRBJ1-1,TRBV20-1
CASSQEGGYSNQPQHF,TRBJ1-5,TRBV4-2
CASSPEDRNNSPLHF,TRBJ1-6,TRBV9
CASSYRPPGLVAGETQYF,TRBJ2-5,TRBV6-5
CSAGQVKNEQFF,TRBJ2-1,TRBV20-1
CASRIHDYTEAFF,TRBJ1-1,TRBV12-3/TRBV12-4
CASSFGRGVEKLFF,TRBJ1-4,TRBV7-9
CASSRGQGPGNTIYF,TRBJ1-3,TRBV3-1
CASSQNMGGAGETQYF,TRBJ2-5,TRBV4-3
CASSLVQGGWKETQYF,TRBJ2-5,TRBV5-1
CASSNRDRTYEQYF,TRBJ2-7,TRBV19
CASSVWSSGGDNEQFF,TRBJ2-1,TRBV9
CSARGPQGGNSPLHF,TRBJ1-6,TRBV20-1
CASSVGLRETQYF,TRBJ2-5,TRBV19
CASSAGTFSNEQFF,TRBJ2-1,TRBV9
CASSSTDRGSYNEQFF,TRBJ2-1,TRBV12-3/TRBV12-4
CAWSRSGAGEQYF,TRBJ2-7,TRBV30
CASSGLTGVWTGELFF,TRBJ2-2,TRBV6-2/TRBV6-3
CSARDRSRSLGYTF,TRBJ1-2,TRBV20-1
CASSYLGQKGNEQFF,TRBJ2-1,TRBV6-2/TRBV6-3
CASSLGEGRSTDTQYF,TRBJ2-3,TRBV7-2
CASREGLAGEGGYNEQFF,TRBJ2-1,TRBV12-3/TRBV12-4
CASSVSWDNEQFF,TRBJ2-1,TRBV6-1